The rows below give T cell receptor beta chains drawn from one sample of a study of blood T cell repertoires in COVID-19. The data were produced by immunoSEQ multiplex PCR, yet TCRdb's version contains in-frame clones alone and is incomplete. Among about 270,000 clones listed, approximately 85% were seen once. The sequenced sample consisted of peripheral blood. Source of these receptors: a woman between 65 and 79 years old with acute or convalescent COVID-19. CDR3s leave out the opening cysteine and the closing phenylalanine or tryptophan. Fields, in order: V gene, J gene, CDR3 protein.

TRBV5-1	TRBJ1-1	ASSVGQYTEAF
TRBV5-1	TRBJ2-2	ASSLEGLKNTGELF
TRBV5-1	TRBJ2-7	ASSLEGQGTHEQY
TRBV7-8	TRBJ2-3	ASIPSGDITDTQY
TRBV19	TRBJ1-1	ASSIPRTGNTEAF
TRBV3-1/TRBV3-2	TRBJ1-1	ASSRSQGAEAF
TRBV5-1	TRBJ2-7	ASSLGQQGMGEQY
TRBV7-2	TRBJ2-7	ASSSTVGEQY
TRBV18	TRBJ1-3	ASSEGITGNTIY
TRBV5-4	TRBJ2-5	ASSPGQITETQY
TRBV30	TRBJ1-1	AWSRQGMTEAF
TRBV6-5	TRBJ1-1	ASTSHRGGTEAF
TRBV5-6	TRBJ1-2	ASSLRTGIRGNYGYT
TRBV4-1	TRBJ1-2	ASSQDLTGTYGYT
TRBV27	TRBJ1-5	ASRTGFQPQH
TRBV19	TRBJ1-5	ASSMRQKHQPQH
TRBV6-2/TRBV6-3	TRBJ1-4	ASSSSRVPDNNEKLF
TRBV6-2/TRBV6-3	TRBJ2-3	ASSPPSTGGTDTQY
TRBV19	TRBJ1-2	ASTSQGYGYT
TRBV5-4	TRBJ1-2	ASTPPGTGALNYGYT
TRBV9	TRBJ2-3	ASSPQWGRPDTQY
TRBV9	TRBJ2-2	ASSAPSGDRGPTGELF
TRBV19	TRBJ1-1	ASSIGGAGYTEAF
TRBV5-8	TRBJ1-4	ASSSGQGATNEKLF
TRBV28	TRBJ2-7	ASSLVTRGLTSRHEQY
TRBV29-1	TRBJ2-5	SVTGLAVQETQY
TRBV19	TRBJ1-6	ASAGQARSPLH
TRBV1	TRBJ1-5	TLGQGMSNQPQH
TRBV6-5	TRBJ2-1	ASRWTGDEQF
TRBV18	TRBJ2-5	ASSPLAGMETQY
TRBV5-1	TRBJ2-1	ASSLGDSNLNEQF